A selection of T cell receptor beta chains follows, all from one sample in a study of shared clonotypes between healthy human individuals. The repertoire was sequenced with immunoSEQ multiplex PCR; TCRdb's copy has only in-frame clones and lacks some. The table has 2.3 million or so clones, more than 80% seen once. The sample taken for sequencing was naive CD4+ T cells from PBMCs. Receptors originate from a man younger than 30 in good health. Some clones in this sample may be carry-over from other donors' samples. Each CDR3 is given with its conserved first and last residue. D genes are given only for firm matches. Size is stated for part of the rows, as once, few or many counts, or as a class when the clone is expanded.

clone size	V gene	J gene	D gene	CDR3 protein	CDR3 DNA
NA	TRBV7-9	TRBJ2-5	NA	CASSPRWETQYF	TGTGCCAGCAGCCCCCGATGGGAGACCCAGTACTTC
once	TRBV4-1	TRBJ2-1	TRBD2	CASSPRLAGVGNEQFF	TGCGCCAGCAGCCCGCGACTAGCGGGGGTGGGCAATGAGCAGTTCTTC
NA	TRBV5-1	TRBJ2-2	NA	CATRGASVTGELFF	TGCGCCACCCGGGGGGCTTCGGTCACCGGGGAGCTGTTTTTT
NA	TRBV6-5	TRBJ1-2	NA	CASNTTVNYGYTF	TGTGCCAGCAATACGACGGTGAACTATGGCTACACCTTC
NA	TRBV5-1	TRBJ2-1	NA	CASSSTIDSYNEQFF	TGCGCCAGCAGCTCAACAATAGACTCCTACAATGAGCAGTTCTTC
NA	TRBV5-1	TRBJ2-5	NA	CASSTTGAPGYF	TGCGCCAGCAGCACTACGGGAGCTCCCGGGTACTTC
once	TRBV5-1	TRBJ2-3	TRBD2	CASSPGLAGRDTQYF	TGCGCCAGCAGCCCGGGACTAGCGGGACGAGATACGCAGTATTTT
NA	TRBV30	TRBJ2-1	TRBD2	CAWSKSGMVGNEQFF	TGTGCCTGGAGTAAAAGCGGGATGGTGGGGAATGAGCAGTTCTTC
NA	TRBV14	TRBJ1-1	TRBD1	CASSQRQGMVNTEAFF	TGTGCCAGCAGCCAACGACAGGGGATGGTGAACACTGAAGCTTTCTTT
NA	TRBV27	TRBJ2-4	NA	CASSQRSAKNIQYF	TGTGCCAGCAGTCAAAGGTCAGCCAAAAACATTCAGTACTTC
NA	TRBV27	TRBJ1-1	TRBD1	CASSLDRGSTEAFF	TGTGCCAGCAGTCTGGACAGGGGAAGTACTGAAGCTTTCTTT
few	TRBV28	TRBJ1-1	NA	CASSLVGRNTEAFF	TGTGCCAGCAGTTTGGTAGGGCGGAACACTGAAGCTTTCTTT
NA	TRBV7-2	TRBJ2-1	NA	CASSLVSQGGYEQFF	TGTGCCAGCAGCTTAGTCTCCCAGGGAGGCTATGAGCAGTTCTTC
NA	TRBV6-1	TRBJ2-5	NA	CASSARGLTQYF	TGTGCCAGCAGTGCCCGGGGCCTAACCCAGTACTTC
NA	TRBV15	TRBJ2-1	TRBD2	CATSRPSGRRNEQFF	TGTGCCACCAGCAGACCTAGCGGGAGAAGGAATGAGCAGTTCTTC
NA	TRBV25-1	TRBJ2-2	NA	CASSDAPSYATGELFF	TGTGCCAGCAGTGACGCCCCATCCTACGCCACCGGGGAGCTGTTTTTT
NA	TRBV5-1	TRBJ1-2	NA	CASSPDGSNYGYTF	TGCGCCAGCAGCCCGGACGGATCTAACTATGGCTACACCTTC
NA	TRBV7-9	TRBJ1-4	NA	CASSFDRTNEKLFF	TGTGCCAGCAGCTTTGACAGAACTAATGAAAAACTGTTTTTT
NA	TRBV5-1	TRBJ2-7	TRBD2	CASSPGVAGALEQYF	TGCGCCAGCAGCCCCGGGGTAGCGGGAGCTTTGGAGCAGTACTTC
NA	TRBV5-1	TRBJ2-1	NA	CASSRPTDEQFF	TGCGCCAGCAGCCGACCTACCGATGAGCAGTTCTTC
once	TRBV29-1	TRBJ1-1	NA	CSVEESGRDTEAFF	TGCAGCGTTGAAGAATCGGGGAGAGACACTGAAGCTTTCTTT
NA	TRBV5-1	TRBJ1-2	TRBD1	CASSAATGLEGYTF	TGCGCCAGCAGCGCAGCGACAGGGCTGGAGGGCTACACCTTC
NA	TRBV7-6	TRBJ2-5	NA	CASSFQHGGETQYF	TGTGCCAGCAGCTTCCAACATGGAGGGGAGACCCAGTACTTC
few	TRBV25-1	TRBJ1-1	TRBD1	CASSEFRGGDTEAFF	TGTGCCAGCAGTGAATTCAGGGGGGGGGACACTGAAGCTTTCTTT
NA	TRBV11-3	TRBJ2-7	NA	CASSLGPQPGPQYF	TGTGCCAGCAGCTTAGGTCCCCAACCGGGACCTCAGTACTTC
NA	TRBV28	TRBJ2-1	TRBD2	CAGGRTYNEQFF	TGTGCGGGCGGGAGAACCTACAATGAGCAGTTCTTC
NA	TRBV5-6	TRBJ1-1	NA	CASSLETEAFF	TGTGCCAGCAGCTTGGAAACTGAAGCTTTCTTT
NA	TRBV2	TRBJ2-7	NA	CASSVSQGASYEQYF	TGTGCCAGCAGTGTAAGTCAGGGTGCCTCCTACGAGCAGTACTTC
NA	TRBV4-2	TRBJ1-4	NA	CATSGVGNAEKLFF	TGTGCCACCTCTGGGGTGGGAAACGCTGAAAAACTGTTTTTT
NA	TRBV29-1	TRBJ2-7	NA	CSVQASWGYEQYF	TGCAGCGTTCAGGCTTCTTGGGGATACGAGCAGTACTTC
NA	TRBV7-9	TRBJ2-1	TRBD1	CASSLATGLYSYNEQFF	TGTGCCAGCAGCTTAGCGACAGGGCTATACTCCTACAATGAGCAGTTCTTC
NA	TRBV28	TRBJ1-5	NA	CASSLEARNQPQHF	TGTGCCAGCAGTTTGGAGGCCCGCAATCAGCCCCAGCATTTT
NA	TRBV6-6	TRBJ2-2	TRBD2	CASRPPTGGTTGELFF	TGTGCCAGCAGGCCCCCGACGGGAGGGACCACCGGGGAGCTGTTTTTT
NA	TRBV4-1	TRBJ1-2	NA	CASSQGGGNYGYTF	TGCGCCAGCAGCCAAGGGGGGGGGAACTATGGCTACACCTTC
NA	TRBV14	TRBJ2-7	TRBD2	CASSQAASGIYEQYF	TGTGCCAGCAGCCAAGCGGCTAGCGGGATCTACGAGCAGTACTTC
NA	TRBV6-1	TRBJ1-2	TRBD1	CASSVREGGFGYTF	TGTGCCAGCAGTGTCCGGGAAGGGGGCTTTGGCTACACCTTC
NA	TRBV5-1	TRBJ1-2	TRBD1	CASSDPGQEPSGYTF	TGCGCCAGCAGCGATCCGGGACAGGAGCCCAGCGGCTACACCTTC
NA	TRBV5-6	TRBJ1-1	TRBD1	CASSSPGQLNTEAFF	TGTGCCAGCAGCTCACCGGGACAGCTGAACACTGAAGCTTTCTTT
NA	TRBV20-1	TRBJ1-4	NA	CSAGRQELF	TGCAGTGCTGGACGACAGGAGCTTTTT
NA	TRBV9	TRBJ2-2	NA	CASSVARASRAGELFF	TGTGCCAGCAGCGTAGCTAGGGCGTCGAGGGCCGGGGAGCTGTTTTTT
NA	TRBV7-8	TRBJ2-2	NA	CASSLKSGDTGELFF	TGTGCCAGCAGCTTAAAGAGTGGGGACACCGGGGAGCTGTTTTTT